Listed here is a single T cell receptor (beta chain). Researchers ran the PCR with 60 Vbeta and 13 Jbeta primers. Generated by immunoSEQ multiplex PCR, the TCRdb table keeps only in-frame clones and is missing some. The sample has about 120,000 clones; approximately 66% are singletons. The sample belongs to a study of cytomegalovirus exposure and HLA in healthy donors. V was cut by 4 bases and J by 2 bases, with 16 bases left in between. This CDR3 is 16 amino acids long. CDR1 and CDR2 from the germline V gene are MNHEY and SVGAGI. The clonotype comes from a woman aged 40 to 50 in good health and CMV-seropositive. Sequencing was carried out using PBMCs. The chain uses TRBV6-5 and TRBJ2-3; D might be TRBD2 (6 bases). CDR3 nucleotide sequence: TGTGCCAGCAGTTCCCGATCGGGGGTCCACACAGATACGCAGTATTTT. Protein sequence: CASSSRSGVHTDTQYF.